This T cell receptor beta chain was sequenced for a study of beta chain features in type 1 diabetes. Findings and limits, study-wide: Shortening of TCRB CDR3s, moderate but significant, appeared in all four CD4+ subsets of Type 1 diabetes patients.

A CD45RO/CCR7/CD25/CD127/CD95/CD27 panel sorted naive, central memory, regulatory and stem cell-like memory CD4+ cells. Expressed TCRB transcripts were sequenced after all isolated RNA was converted to cDNA. Sequencing was performed with immunoSEQ multiplex PCR; in TCRdb, only in-frame clones are kept and a portion is missing. The sample lists 600,000 or so clones, around 12% occurring once. This clone has just a few counts. Its specificity is not known. Trimming took off 2 bases at V and 9 bases at J, with 7 bases between the two ends. Looked up from germline, CDR1 is MNHEY and CDR2 is SVGAGI. The CDR3 is 11 residues long.

This chain uses TRBV6-5 with TRBJ1-2, with D perhaps TRBD1 (6 bases). This clonotype was obtained from a man in his thirties or forties with type 1 diabetes. Sequencing used naive CD4+ T cells from blood. The chain's CDR3 is CASSYRGSYTF. CDR3 nucleotide sequence: TGTGCCAGCAGTTACAGGGGGAGCTACACCTTC.